This T cell receptor beta chain emerged from a study of T cell responses to AZD1222 COVID-19 vaccine. General study findings and limits: The repertoires were collected only after the peak T cell response. The sample set comprised mostly white British donors with more females, and clonal diversity was possibly underestimated.

This clone showed up just a few times. What it binds is unknown. Germline CDR1 reads SGHRS; CDR2 reads YFSETQ. The CDR3 loop spans 16 amino acids. Trimming cost V 4 bases and J 0 bases, with 14 bases left between them. Data came from immunoSEQ multiplex PCR; TCRdb stores just in-frame clones and leaves some out. The data show 55,000 to 65,000 clones, approximately 85% seen once. Sequencing was performed on peripheral blood, taken on day 0 of AZD1222 vaccination. This TCR was sampled from an adult in good health. V usage is TRBV5-1 and J usage is TRBJ1-3; D unclear. In DNA form, the CDR3 reads TGCGCCAGCAGCCCCTCGACGGGCAGCTCTGGAAACACCATATATTTT. Protein: CASSPSTGSSGNTIYF.